The T cell receptor beta chain under discussion was sequenced for a study of blood T cells in healthy people across ages. Points from the study as a whole: Conclusively comparing naive with antigen-experienced cells was impossible with unsorted PBMCs. A roughly linear fall in TCR beta diversity per million T cells was seen with increasing age. In long-lived donors, naive CD4+ cell counts and diversity exceeded those of aged donors. Donor CMV status, an unknown factor, possibly confounded changes in expanded clonotypes.

Primed by a sample-barcoded 5' primer and a J-beta primer mix, a second PCR proceeded for roughly 7 to 12 cycles. MiXCR, applied by TCRdb to the 5' RACE reads, yields one record per CDR3 protein. The sample lists 600,000 or so distinct CDR3 sequences; about 30% were seen once. Only a few counts were recorded for this clonotype. Its antigen is as yet unknown. Sequencing was performed on blood. The receptor was isolated from an elderly woman in good health.

The DNA of the CDR3 is TGTGCCAGTAGTATGAGGGAAGGAGTCGAGCAGTACTTC. It translates to CASSMREGVEQYF. This chain links TRBV19 with TRBJ2-4; D is perhaps TRBD2 (5 bases). The J call may be mistaken, given a closer DNA end match to TRBJ2-7. This CDR3 is 13 amino acids long. Looked up from germline, CDR1 is LNHDA and CDR2 is SQIVND (reference sequence).